Sequencing of this T cell receptor beta chain was carried out in a study of shared clonotypes between healthy human individuals. Clones were read by immunoSEQ multiplex PCR, and TCRdb kept only the in-frame ones, dropping some. The sample lists around 1.9 million clones; roughly 93% were seen once. CDR1 SGDLS and CDR2 YYNGEE come from the germline V gene. The V and J ends lost 3 bases and 8 bases, in that order; junction bases with no gene match: 11. This CDR3 has 15 residues. This clone has only one observation. Naive CD8 cells, CD45RO-negative and positively selected for CCR7, excluded terminally differentiated effector memory CD45RA+ cells.

Sequenced input: naive CD8+ T cells from PBMCs. The clonotype was recovered from a man younger than 30 in good health. Some clones in this sample may be carry-over from other donors' samples. This chain connects TRBV9 to TRBJ2-1; 7 bases align to TRBD2. The DNA for the CDR3 is TGTGCCAGCAGCGCCGGGGGGAGGGCCCCACATGAGCAGTTCTTC. Translating it yields CASSAGGRAPHEQFF.